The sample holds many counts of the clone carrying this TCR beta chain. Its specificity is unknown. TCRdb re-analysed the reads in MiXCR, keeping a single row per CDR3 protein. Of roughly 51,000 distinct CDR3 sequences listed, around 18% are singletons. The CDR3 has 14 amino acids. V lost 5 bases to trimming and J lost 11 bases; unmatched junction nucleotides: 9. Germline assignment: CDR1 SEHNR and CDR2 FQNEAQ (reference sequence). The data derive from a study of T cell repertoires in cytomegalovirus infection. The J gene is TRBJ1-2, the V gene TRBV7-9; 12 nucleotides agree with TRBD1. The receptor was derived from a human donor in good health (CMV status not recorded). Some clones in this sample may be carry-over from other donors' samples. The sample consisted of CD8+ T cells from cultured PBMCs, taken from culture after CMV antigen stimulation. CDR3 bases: TGTGCCAGCAGCGAAACCGGGACAGGGGGCAGGTACACCTTC. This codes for CASSETGTGGRYTF. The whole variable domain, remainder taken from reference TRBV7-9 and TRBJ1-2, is DTGVSQNPRHKITKRGQNVTFRCDPISEHNRLYWYRQTLGQGPEFLTYFQNEAQLEKSRLLSDRFSAERPKGSFSTLEIQRTEQGDSAMYLCASSETGTGGRYTFGSGTRLTVV.